Described below is a single T cell receptor (beta chain) sequence and its context. The data are from a study of T cell changes during pregnancy in multiple sclerosis. The table came from immunoSEQ multiplex PCR; TCRdb's copy has only in-frame clones and leaves some out. The data show some 85,000 clones, with about 95% seen just once and 1.1% held by the top ten. The V and J ends lost 3 bases and 4 bases, in that order; junction bases with no gene match: 13. From germline, CDR1 is GTSNPN and CDR2 SVGIG (reference sequence). This CDR3 region has 16 residues. The chain is built from TRBV30 and TRBJ1-1; 8 bases fit TRBD1. The input for sequencing was peripheral blood, taken in the second trimester of pregnancy. The source of this sequence is a female donor with multiple sclerosis, enrolled in a pregnancy study. CDR3 loop: CAWRPGQGARGTEAFF. CDR3 bases: TGTGCCTGGAGGCCCGGGCAGGGGGCGCGCGGCACTGAAGCTTTCTTT.